Included here is one TCR beta chain sequence, with context. Antigen specificity is unknown. These data are taken from a study of long-term antiretroviral therapy in people with HIV. Study at large: In the earliest collections, sampling predates the 2015 immediate-ART recommendation by about a decade. Overall study findings and caveats: Pre-ART expanded TRB clones stayed dominant throughout, though often decreasing after ART.

Version v3.0 of the immunoSEQ assay ran at survey level. TCRdb's copy holds only in-frame clones and misses some; the assay was immunoSEQ multiplex PCR. The repertoire holds 20,000 to 30,000 clones, roughly 87% seen once, with 8% to 9.5% in the top ten. The receptor's source is a man aged 45-60 years with HIV. Sequencing used unsorted PBMCs, obtained 1.8 years before starting antiretroviral therapy.

The CDR3 spells CASSLEGWLAGTDTQYF. CDR3 DNA: TGCGCCAGCAGCTTGGAGGGTTGGTTAGCGGGCACAGATACGCAGTATTTT. The chain employs TRBV5-1 and TRBJ2-3, with TRBD2 as a possible D gene (6 bases). The germline V gene encodes CDR1 SGHRS and CDR2 YFSETQ. The CDR3 contains 17 residues. V shed 0 bases and J shed 1 base, with 15 bases lying between them.